This TCR beta chain is from a study of blood T cells in healthy people across ages. Trimming left V 1 base short and J 0 bases short, with 6 bases between. Germline-derived CDR1 and CDR2 are MGHRA and YSYEKL. This CDR3 region has 14 residues. Primed by a sample-barcoded 5' primer and a J-beta primer mix, a second PCR proceeded for about 6 to 11 cycles. One entry per CDR3 protein, called by TCRdb with MiXCR from the 5' RACE reads. The data show about 570,000 distinct CDR3 sequences, 25% to 30% seen once. This clonotype was picked up a small number of times. The clonotype was recovered from a woman between 65 and 79 years old in good health. This chain connects TRBV4-1 to TRBJ2-5; TRBD2 is a possible D gene (5 bases). Sample: blood. CDR3 sequence (DNA): TGCGCCAGCAGCCAAGTGGACTACCAAGAGACCCAGTACTTC. This gives the protein CASSQVDYQETQYF.